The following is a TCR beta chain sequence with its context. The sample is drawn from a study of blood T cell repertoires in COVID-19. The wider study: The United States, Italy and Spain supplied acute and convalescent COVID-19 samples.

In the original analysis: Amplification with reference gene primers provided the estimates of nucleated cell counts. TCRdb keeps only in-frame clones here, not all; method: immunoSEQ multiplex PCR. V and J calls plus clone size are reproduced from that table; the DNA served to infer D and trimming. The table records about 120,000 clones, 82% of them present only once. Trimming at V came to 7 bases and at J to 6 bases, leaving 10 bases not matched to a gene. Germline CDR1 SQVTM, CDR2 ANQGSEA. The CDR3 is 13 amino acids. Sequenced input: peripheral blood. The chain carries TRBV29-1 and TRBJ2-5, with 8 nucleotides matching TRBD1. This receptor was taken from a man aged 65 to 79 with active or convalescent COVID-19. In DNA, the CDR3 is TGCAGCGCTCCGGACAGGGTGGGGCAGACCCAGTACTTC. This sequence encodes CSAPDRVGQTQYF.